The 21 T cell receptor beta chains below were found in one sample sequenced in a study of T cells after yellow fever vaccination. MiXCR was run by TCRdb on the 5' RACE reads, yielding one entry per CDR3 protein. The table includes some 260,000 distinct CDR3 sequences, about 5.2% detected once. Sequences were derived from CD4+ T cells sorted from PBMCs, sampled on the day of the yellow fever booster vaccination. The receptors stem from a man between 18 and 35 years old who received the YFV17D yellow fever vaccine.

J is TRBJ2-1 and V is TRBV10-3; weak D call: TRBD2 (7 bases). The CDR3 has 15 amino acids. Germline-derived CDR1 and CDR2 are ENHRY and SYGVKD. Trimming left V 2 bases short and J 6 bases short, with 14 bases between. The CDR3 nucleotides read TGTGCCATCAGTGAGCGGGGGGCCCTATCCAATGAGCAGTTCTTC. Its translation: CAISERGALSNEQFF.

CDR3 region: CAIYPGASGTDTQYF. Here the CDR3 DNA reads TGTGCCATATATCCTGGGGCTAGCGGAACAGATACGCAGTATTTT. V gene TRBV30 combines with J gene TRBJ2-3; 7 bases line up with TRBD2. This CDR3 region has 15 residues. Trimming took 8 bases from V and 3 from J; bases not matched to a gene: 14. CDR1 is GTSNPN, CDR2 SVGIG, per germline (reference sequence).

This clonotype was seen a handful of times. The chain joins TRBV20-1 to TRBJ1-2; D is uncertain. The CDR3 has 15 amino acids. CDR1 and CDR2 (germline): DFQATT, SNEGSKA (reference sequence). V was pared by 0 bases and J by 8 bases, with 19 bases between. For the CDR3, the DNA is TGCAGTGCTAGAGATCGGGAACGGTCGATAAGGGGCTACACCTTC. Its protein is CSARDRERSIRGYTF.

A word on this clonotype: This may come from a read error, since a much larger clone is one base off. Since the CDR3 does not end with the conserved phenylalanine or tryptophan, this likely comes from a read error. The rearrangement uses TRBV7-2 and TRBJ1-1, with 7 bases fitting TRBD1. V was clipped by 3 bases and J by 10 bases; unmatched bases: 14. This CDR3 spans 15 amino acids. Germline CDR1 reads SGHTA; CDR2 reads FQGNSA. This CDR3 is CASSFYGQEHPGAFL. CDR3 coding DNA: TGTGCCAGCAGCTTTTACGGACAGGAGCATCCCGGAGCTTTCCTT.

This clonotype has at least ten counts. This rearrangement joins TRBV5-1 to TRBJ1-4; 8 nucleotides agree with TRBD1. J gave up 2 bases and V 2 bases, and 2 bases lay outside the gene matches. The germline V gene has CDR1 SGHRS and CDR2 YFSETQ. There are 15 residues in the CDR3. CDR3 sequence reads: CASSLQGVTNEKLFF. The CDR3 DNA reads TGCGCCAGCAGCTTACAGGGGGTCACTAATGAAAAACTGTTTTTT. Full variable domain (missing parts from reference TRBV5-1 and TRBJ1-4): KAGVTQTPRYLIKTRGQQVTLSCSPISGHRSVSWYQQTPGQGLQFLFEYFSETQRNKGNFPGRFSGRQFSNSRSEMNVSTLELGDSALYLCASSLQGVTNEKLFFGSGTQLSVL.

The chain recombines TRBV30 with TRBJ2-1, with 13 bases matching TRBD2. Unmatched junction bases numbered 12, after V lost 5 bases and J lost 2 bases. Germline CDR1 reads GTSNPN; CDR2 reads SVGIG (reference sequence). There are 18 residues in the CDR3. The CDR3 coding sequence is TGTGCCTGGGAGGGAGTGACTAGCGGGAGGTCCGCCTACAATGAGCAGTTCTTC. Translating it yields CAWEGVTSGRSAYNEQFF.

The V gene is TRBV24-1, the J gene TRBJ1-1; D not resolved. The V gene's germline CDR1 is KGHDR and CDR2 SFDVKD. V was pared by 2 bases and J by 6 bases, with 9 bases between. The CDR3 spans 13 residues. The DNA for the CDR3 is TGTGCCACCAGTGATTCACGTACAGCTGAAGCTTTCTTT. It specifies CATSDSRTAEAFF.

V is TRBV12-3 or TRBV12-4 and J is TRBJ2-5, with 8 nucleotides matching TRBD1. The CDR3 spans 13 residues. V gave up 6 bases and J gave up 5 bases; unmatched junction bases: 5. CDR3 coding DNA: TGTGCCAGCAGAGGGACAGGTGGGGAGACCCAGTACTTC. Amino acids: CASRGTGGETQYF.

This clonotype was picked up a small number of times. The CDR3 DNA is TGTGCCAGCAGCTCCGACAGGGAAGAGACCCAGTACTTC. It yields the protein CASSSDREETQYF. The chain has TRBV11-3 and TRBJ2-5; 7 bases align to TRBD1. V gave up 4 bases and J gave up 3 bases; unmatched junction bases: 2. CDR1 is SGHNT, CDR2 YENEEA, per germline. The CDR3 spans 13 residues. The full variable domain, with the rest looked up from reference TRBV11-3 and TRBJ2-5, is EAGVVQSPRYKIIEKKQPVAFWCNPISGHNTLYWYLQNLGQGPELLIRYENEEAVDDSQLPKDRFSAERLKGVDSTLKIQPAELGDSAVYLCASSSDREETQYFGPGTRLLVL.

This clonotype was counted many times. The rearrangement links TRBV11-2 to TRBJ1-3; a weak D match, TRBD1 (6 bases). CDR1 is SGHAT, CDR2 FQNNGV, per germline. V lost 2 bases and J 4 bases, leaving 6 bases between the germline ends. The CDR3 contains 13 residues. For the CDR3, the DNA is TGTGCCAGCAGCTTACAGGGGGGAAACACCATATATTTT. It codes for CASSLQGGNTIYF.

This clonotype was observed at least ten times. The rearrangement links TRBV21-1 to TRBJ2-3; the table names TRBD1, a call not compared with the DNA. TRBV21-1 is tagged as a pseudogene. The CDR3 sequence is 12 residues long. The CDR3 sequence: CASSDPPDTQYF. The CDR3 bases are TGTGCCAGCAGTGACCCCCCAGATACGCAGTATTTT.

The rearrangement joins TRBV6-2 or TRBV6-3 to TRBJ1-5; a weak D match, TRBD1 (5 bases). Trimming shortened V by 2 bases and J by 3 bases, and 14 bases separated the two germline ends. The germline V gene has CDR1 MNHEY and CDR2 SVGEGT. The CDR3 length is 16 residues. This CDR3 is CASSYRLTDSNQPQHF. The CDR3 DNA reads as TGTGCCAGCAGTTACAGATTGACAGACTCCAATCAGCCCCAGCATTTT.

The V gene is TRBV7-6, the J gene TRBJ2-7; D might be TRBD1 (6 bases). With 3 bases removed from V and 7 bases from J, the gap between germline ends came to 25 bases. CDR1 and CDR2 from the germline V gene are SGHVS and FNYEAQ. The CDR3 sequence is 17 residues long. The CDR3 region is CASSFKPSQGLSGEQYF. DNA of the CDR3: TGTGCCAGCAGCTTCAAACCTTCACAGGGTTTGTCAGGGGAGCAGTACTTC.

The rearrangement joins TRBV24-1 to TRBJ2-4; D tentatively reads TRBD1 or TRBD2 (5 bases each). V lost 7 bases and J 6 bases, leaving 9 bases between the germline ends. The CDR3 loop spans 12 amino acids. The V gene's germline CDR1 is KGHDR and CDR2 SFDVKD. Written as DNA, the CDR3 is TGTGCCACCAGGCCCGGGGCAAACATTCAGTACTTC. It codes for CATRPGANIQYF.

This chain connects TRBV5-4 to TRBJ2-3; 7 bases match TRBD1. Looked up from germline, CDR1 is SGHNT and CDR2 is YYREEE (reference sequence). Unmatched junction bases numbered 4, after V lost 5 bases and J lost 1 base. CDR3 length: 14 residues. In nucleotides, the CDR3 is TGTGCCAGCAGAGGGGGCGCCGGCACAGATACGCAGTATTTT. Amino acid sequence: CASRGGAGTDTQYF.

This clonotype was seen repeatedly, ten times or more. This chain connects TRBV5-1 to TRBJ2-2, with D unclear. This CDR3 comprises 14 residues. Per the germline V gene, CDR1 is SGHRS and CDR2 is YFSETQ. With 3 bases removed from V and 3 bases from J, the gap between germline ends came to 9 bases. CDR3 in DNA: TGCGCCAGCAGCTCCCAGCAGTACACCGGGGAGCTGTTTTTT. Translating gives CASSSQQYTGELFF.

A remark on this clonotype: A read error is possible here, since a much larger clone lies one base away. The chain is built from TRBV5-1 and TRBJ1-4; D gene ambiguous. The CDR3 has 14 residues. From germline, CDR1 is SGHRS and CDR2 YFSETQ. Here the CDR3 DNA reads TGCGCCAGCAGCCGAGGAGGCGTTAATGAAAAACTGATTTTT. Its protein is CASSRGGVNEKLIF.

This clonotype occurred many times. The V and J genes are TRBV24-1 and TRBJ1-6; D is perhaps TRBD1 (6 bases). Germline lookup yields CDR1 KGHDR and CDR2 SFDVKD. This CDR3 has 16 residues. V lost 2 bases to trimming and J lost 8 bases, with 15 bases between them. CDR3 region: CATSDSSTGLDSPLHF. The CDR3 nucleotides are TGTGCCACCAGTGATTCGTCGACAGGATTAGATTCACCCCTCCACTTT.

This clonotype was counted at least ten times. J is TRBJ2-7 and V is TRBV5-1, with TRBD2 as a possible D gene (5 bases). The CDR3 consists of 15 residues. V was shortened by 4 bases and J by 3 bases, with 17 bases between the two germline ends. Germline CDR1 and CDR2: SGHRS and YFSETQ. For the CDR3, the DNA is TGCGCCAGCAGCCCGTTTGGGCAGGCGGGCTACGAGCAGTACTTC. Its translation is CASSPFGQAGYEQYF.

This clonotype was detected only a few times. The chain couples TRBV11-2 to TRBJ2-2; 15 bases map to TRBD2. The CDR3 spans 19 residues. Germline V gives CDR1 SGHAT, CDR2 FQNNGV. V was clipped by 5 bases and J by 5 bases; unmatched bases: 12. Here the CDR3 reads CASSHILKGLAGGTGELFF. Written as DNA, the CDR3 is TGTGCCAGCAGCCATATACTAAAGGGACTAGCGGGGGGAACCGGGGAGCTGTTTTTT.

This clonotype was observed at least ten times. This chain uses TRBV6-6 with TRBJ2-1, with 8 bases lining up with TRBD2. V was pared by 5 bases and J by 12 bases, with 6 bases of the junction left unmatched. This CDR3 region has 12 residues. The germline V gene has CDR1 MNHNY and CDR2 SVGAGI (reference sequence). The CDR3 sequence: CASSTPRGGQFF. CDR3 coding DNA: TGTGCCAGCAGTACCCCCCGGGGGGGGCAGTTCTTC.